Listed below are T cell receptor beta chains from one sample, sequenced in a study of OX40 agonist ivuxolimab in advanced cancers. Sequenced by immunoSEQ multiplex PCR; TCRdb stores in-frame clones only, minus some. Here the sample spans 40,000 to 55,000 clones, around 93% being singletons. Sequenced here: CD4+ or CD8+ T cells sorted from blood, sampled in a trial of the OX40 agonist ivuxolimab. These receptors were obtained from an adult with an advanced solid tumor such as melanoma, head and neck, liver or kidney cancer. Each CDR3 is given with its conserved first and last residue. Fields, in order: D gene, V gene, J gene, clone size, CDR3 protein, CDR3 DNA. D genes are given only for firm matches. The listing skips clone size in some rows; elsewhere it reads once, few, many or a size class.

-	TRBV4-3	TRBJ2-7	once	CASSQDQGNSYEQYF	TGCGCCAGCAGCCAAGATCAAGGGAACTCCTACGAGCAGTACTTC
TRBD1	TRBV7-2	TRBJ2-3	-	CASRTGGWGLLNTDTQYF	TGTGCCAGCAGGACAGGGGGGTGGGGACTCTTGAACACAGATACGCAGTATTTT
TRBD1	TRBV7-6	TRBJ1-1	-	CASSPGQGRTEAFF	TGTGCCAGCAGCCCAGGACAGGGGAGGACTGAAGCTTTCTTT
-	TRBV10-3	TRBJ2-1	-	CAISEGDYNEQFF	TGTGCCATCAGTGAAGGGGACTACAATGAGCAGTTCTTC
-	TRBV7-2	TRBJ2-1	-	CASSLVPSDDEQFF	TGTGCCAGCAGCTTAGTCCCAAGCGACGATGAGCAGTTCTTC
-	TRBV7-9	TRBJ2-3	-	CASRSTRDAGDTQYF	TGTGCCAGCAGATCTACTAGGGATGCTGGGGATACGCAGTATTTT
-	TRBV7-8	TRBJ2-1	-	CASSLGDSGTYNEQFF	TGTGCCAGCAGCTTAGGCGATAGCGGAACCTACAATGAGCAGTTCTTC
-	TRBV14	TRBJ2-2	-	CASSQDRWEVPMNTGELFF	TGTGCCAGCAGCCAAGATAGGTGGGAGGTACCGATGAACACCGGGGAGCTGTTTTTT
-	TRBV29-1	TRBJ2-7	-	CSVDAGTSLGEQYF	TGCAGCGTCGATGCGGGTACCTCGTTGGGGGAGCAGTACTTC
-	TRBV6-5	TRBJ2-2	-	CASSYRGWSGELFF	TGTGCCAGCAGTTATAGGGGCTGGTCCGGGGAGCTGTTTTTT
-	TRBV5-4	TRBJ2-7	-	CASSLDRGGYEQYF	TGTGCCAGCAGCTTGGACAGGGGGGGCTACGAGCAGTACTTC
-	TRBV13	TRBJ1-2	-	CASSLREGYTF	TGTGCCAGCAGCTTACGGGAGGGCTACACCTTC
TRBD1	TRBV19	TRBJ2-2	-	CASSIGTEDTGELFF	TGTGCCAGTAGTATCGGGACAGAAGATACCGGGGAGCTGTTTTTT
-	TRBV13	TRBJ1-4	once	CASSQNSGYSTQLFF	TGTGCCAGCAGCCAAAACAGCGGTTACTCAACTCAACTGTTTTTT
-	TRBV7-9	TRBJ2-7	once	CASSFLPSGYEQYF	TGTGCCAGCAGCTTTTTACCCTCGGGCTACGAGCAGTACTTC
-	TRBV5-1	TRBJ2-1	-	CASRDGWAEQFF	TGCGCCAGCAGAGATGGGTGGGCTGAGCAGTTCTTC
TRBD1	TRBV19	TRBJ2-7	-	CASSIGQGALYEQYF	TGTGCCAGTAGTATCGGACAGGGGGCCCTCTACGAGCAGTACTTC
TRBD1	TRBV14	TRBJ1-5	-	CASSQAPDPTGGTVQPQHF	TGTGCCAGCAGCCAAGCCCCCGACCCTACAGGGGGCACGGTACAGCCCCAGCATTTT
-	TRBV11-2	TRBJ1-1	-	CASSLGGDTEAFF	TGTGCCAGCAGCTTAGGGGGGGACACTGAAGCTTTCTTT
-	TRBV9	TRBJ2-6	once	CASSGGSAGANVLTF	TGTGCCAGCAGCGGCGGCTCAGCTGGGGCCAACGTCCTGACTTTC
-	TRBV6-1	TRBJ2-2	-	CASSESPPGLPTGELFF	TGTGCCAGCAGTGAAAGTCCCCCGGGACTTCCCACCGGGGAGCTGTTTTTT
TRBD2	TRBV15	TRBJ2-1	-	CATRGLAGGTRAHNEQFF	TGTGCCACCAGAGGACTAGCGGGAGGCACAAGGGCACACAATGAGCAGTTCTTC
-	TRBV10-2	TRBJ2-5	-	CASSESYSTTQETQYF	TGCGCCAGCAGTGAGTCTTACAGCACCACTCAAGAGACCCAGTACTTC
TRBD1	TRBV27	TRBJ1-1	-	CASRPTGGVTEAFF	TGTGCCAGCAGGCCGACAGGGGGAGTCACTGAAGCTTTCTTT
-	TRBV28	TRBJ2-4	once	CASTTRPGTLAKNIQYF	TGTGCCAGCACCACCCGGCCGGGAACCTTAGCCAAAAACATTCAGTACTTC
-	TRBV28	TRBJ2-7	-	CASSPLGPLISEQYF	TGTGCCAGCAGTCCACTAGGGCCCCTTATCTCCGAGCAGTACTTC
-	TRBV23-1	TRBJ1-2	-	CASSHRAIPYGYTF	TGCGCCAGCAGTCATCGAGCAATCCCGTATGGCTACACCTTC
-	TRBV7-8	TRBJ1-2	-	CASSPEVGYGYTF	TGTGCCAGCAGTCCGGAGGTCGGCTATGGCTACACCTTC
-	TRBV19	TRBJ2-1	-	CASSLGHAIDEQFF	TGTGCCAGTAGTCTAGGACACGCGATAGATGAGCAGTTCTTC
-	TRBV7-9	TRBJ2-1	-	CASSLVDWTQFRSYNEQFF	TGTGCCAGCAGCTTAGTAGACTGGACACAGTTTCGCTCCTACAATGAGCAGTTCTTC
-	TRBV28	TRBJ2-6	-	CASSFMLGGANVLTF	TGTGCCAGCAGTTTTATGCTAGGGGGGGCCAACGTCCTGACTTTC
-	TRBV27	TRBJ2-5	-	CASNPPWETQYF	TGTGCCAGCAACCCGCCCTGGGAGACCCAGTACTTC
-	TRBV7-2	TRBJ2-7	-	CASSLALQGFLIYEQYF	TGTGCCAGCAGCTTAGCTCTCCAGGGGTTCCTAATCTACGAGCAGTACTTC
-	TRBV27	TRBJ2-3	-	CARPGTKSTQYF	TGTGCCCGACCCGGCACCAAGAGTACGCAGTATTTT
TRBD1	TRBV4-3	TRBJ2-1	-	CASSPRLVGQGIEQFF	TGCGCCAGCAGCCCTAGGCTCGTCGGACAGGGAATTGAGCAGTTCTTC
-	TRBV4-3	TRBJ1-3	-	CASSQGPGLLGNTIYF	TGCGCCAGCAGCCAAGGACCGGGACTGCTTGGAAACACCATATATTTT
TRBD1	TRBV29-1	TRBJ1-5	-	CSVWDRGLGQPQHF	TGCAGCGTTTGGGACAGGGGGCTGGGACAGCCCCAGCATTTT
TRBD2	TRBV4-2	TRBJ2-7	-	CASSQEGGLAELYEQYF	TGTGCCAGCAGCCAAGAAGGGGGACTAGCGGAACTATACGAGCAGTACTTC
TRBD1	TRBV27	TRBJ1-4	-	CASSVNRGGTEKLFF	TGTGCCAGCAGTGTGAACAGGGGGGGTACGGAAAAACTGTTTTTT
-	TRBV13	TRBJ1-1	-	CASSLRSAVGRWNTEAFF	TGTGCCAGCAGCTTAAGGTCAGCGGTGGGTCGTTGGAACACTGAAGCTTTCTTT
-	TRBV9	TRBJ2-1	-	CASSVTGFNLEQFF	TGTGCCAGCAGCGTAACTGGGTTCAATTTAGAGCAGTTCTTC
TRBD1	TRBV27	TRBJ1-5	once	CASSSQYRQGYSNQPQHF	TGTGCCAGCAGTTCCCAATACAGACAGGGGTATAGCAATCAGCCCCAGCATTTT
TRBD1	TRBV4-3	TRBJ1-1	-	CASSPGTGGYNTEAFF	TGCGCCAGCAGCCCTGGGACAGGGGGCTATAACACTGAAGCTTTCTTT
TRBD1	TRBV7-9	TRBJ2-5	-	CASSRQGRGQETQYF	TGTGCCAGCAGTCGACAGGGGCGAGGTCAAGAGACCCAGTACTTC
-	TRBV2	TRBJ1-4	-	CASIGGKDEKLFF	TGTGCCAGCATTGGGGGGAAGGATGAAAAACTGTTTTTT
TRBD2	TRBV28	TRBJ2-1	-	CASSLTSGAHIYNEQFF	TGTGCCAGCAGTTTGACTAGCGGGGCACATATCTACAATGAGCAGTTCTTC
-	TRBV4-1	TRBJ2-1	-	CASSQDSSNEQFF	TGCGCCAGCAGCCAAGACTCGAGCAATGAGCAGTTCTTC
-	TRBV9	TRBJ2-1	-	CASSVGLGDEQFF	TGTGCCAGCAGCGTAGGGCTGGGCGATGAGCAGTTCTTC
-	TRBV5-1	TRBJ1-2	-	CASSSWDPEDGYTF	TGCGCCAGCAGCTCGTGGGACCCCGAGGACGGCTACACCTTC
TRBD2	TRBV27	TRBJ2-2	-	CATRTSGPLGELFF	TGTGCCACCCGGACTAGCGGGCCACTCGGGGAGCTGTTTTTT
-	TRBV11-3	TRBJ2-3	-	CASSFMGGGTDTQYF	TGTGCCAGCAGCTTTATGGGAGGCGGGACAGATACGCAGTATTTT
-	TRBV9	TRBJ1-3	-	CASSVGGQNSGNTIYF	TGTGCCAGCAGCGTAGGGGGACAAAACTCTGGAAACACCATATATTTT
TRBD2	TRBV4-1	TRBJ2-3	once	CASSQGTRFSSTDTQYF	TGCGCCAGCAGCCAGGGGACTAGGTTCTCTAGCACAGATACGCAGTATTTT
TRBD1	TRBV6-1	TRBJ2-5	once	CASSSGTAIYF	TGTGCCAGCAGTTCCGGGACAGCCATTTACTTC
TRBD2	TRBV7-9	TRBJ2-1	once	CASSAGTSSYNEQFF	TGTGCCAGCAGCGCCGGGACTAGCTCCTACAATGAGCAGTTCTTC
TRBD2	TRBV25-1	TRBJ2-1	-	CASSERGLAGLISEQFF	TGTGCCAGCAGTGAACGTGGACTAGCGGGTCTGATTAGTGAGCAGTTCTTC
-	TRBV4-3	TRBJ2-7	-	CASSQVLQGYEQYF	TGCGCCAGCAGCCAAGTGCTGCAGGGGTACGAGCAGTACTTC